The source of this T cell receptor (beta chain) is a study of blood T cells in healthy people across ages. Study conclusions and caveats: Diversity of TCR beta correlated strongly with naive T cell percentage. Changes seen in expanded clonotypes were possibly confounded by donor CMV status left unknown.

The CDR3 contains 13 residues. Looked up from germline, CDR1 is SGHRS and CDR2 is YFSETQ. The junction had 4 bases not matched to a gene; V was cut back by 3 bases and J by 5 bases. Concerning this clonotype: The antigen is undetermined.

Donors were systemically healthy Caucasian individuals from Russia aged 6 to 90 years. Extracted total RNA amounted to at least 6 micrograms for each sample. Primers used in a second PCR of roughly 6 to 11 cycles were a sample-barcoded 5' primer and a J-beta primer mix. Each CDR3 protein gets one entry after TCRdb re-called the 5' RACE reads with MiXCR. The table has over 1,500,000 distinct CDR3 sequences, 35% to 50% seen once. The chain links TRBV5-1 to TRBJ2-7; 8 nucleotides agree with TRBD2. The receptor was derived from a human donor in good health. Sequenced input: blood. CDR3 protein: CASSSGLADEQYF. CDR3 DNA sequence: TGCGCCAGCAGCTCCGGACTAGCCGACGAGCAGTACTTC.